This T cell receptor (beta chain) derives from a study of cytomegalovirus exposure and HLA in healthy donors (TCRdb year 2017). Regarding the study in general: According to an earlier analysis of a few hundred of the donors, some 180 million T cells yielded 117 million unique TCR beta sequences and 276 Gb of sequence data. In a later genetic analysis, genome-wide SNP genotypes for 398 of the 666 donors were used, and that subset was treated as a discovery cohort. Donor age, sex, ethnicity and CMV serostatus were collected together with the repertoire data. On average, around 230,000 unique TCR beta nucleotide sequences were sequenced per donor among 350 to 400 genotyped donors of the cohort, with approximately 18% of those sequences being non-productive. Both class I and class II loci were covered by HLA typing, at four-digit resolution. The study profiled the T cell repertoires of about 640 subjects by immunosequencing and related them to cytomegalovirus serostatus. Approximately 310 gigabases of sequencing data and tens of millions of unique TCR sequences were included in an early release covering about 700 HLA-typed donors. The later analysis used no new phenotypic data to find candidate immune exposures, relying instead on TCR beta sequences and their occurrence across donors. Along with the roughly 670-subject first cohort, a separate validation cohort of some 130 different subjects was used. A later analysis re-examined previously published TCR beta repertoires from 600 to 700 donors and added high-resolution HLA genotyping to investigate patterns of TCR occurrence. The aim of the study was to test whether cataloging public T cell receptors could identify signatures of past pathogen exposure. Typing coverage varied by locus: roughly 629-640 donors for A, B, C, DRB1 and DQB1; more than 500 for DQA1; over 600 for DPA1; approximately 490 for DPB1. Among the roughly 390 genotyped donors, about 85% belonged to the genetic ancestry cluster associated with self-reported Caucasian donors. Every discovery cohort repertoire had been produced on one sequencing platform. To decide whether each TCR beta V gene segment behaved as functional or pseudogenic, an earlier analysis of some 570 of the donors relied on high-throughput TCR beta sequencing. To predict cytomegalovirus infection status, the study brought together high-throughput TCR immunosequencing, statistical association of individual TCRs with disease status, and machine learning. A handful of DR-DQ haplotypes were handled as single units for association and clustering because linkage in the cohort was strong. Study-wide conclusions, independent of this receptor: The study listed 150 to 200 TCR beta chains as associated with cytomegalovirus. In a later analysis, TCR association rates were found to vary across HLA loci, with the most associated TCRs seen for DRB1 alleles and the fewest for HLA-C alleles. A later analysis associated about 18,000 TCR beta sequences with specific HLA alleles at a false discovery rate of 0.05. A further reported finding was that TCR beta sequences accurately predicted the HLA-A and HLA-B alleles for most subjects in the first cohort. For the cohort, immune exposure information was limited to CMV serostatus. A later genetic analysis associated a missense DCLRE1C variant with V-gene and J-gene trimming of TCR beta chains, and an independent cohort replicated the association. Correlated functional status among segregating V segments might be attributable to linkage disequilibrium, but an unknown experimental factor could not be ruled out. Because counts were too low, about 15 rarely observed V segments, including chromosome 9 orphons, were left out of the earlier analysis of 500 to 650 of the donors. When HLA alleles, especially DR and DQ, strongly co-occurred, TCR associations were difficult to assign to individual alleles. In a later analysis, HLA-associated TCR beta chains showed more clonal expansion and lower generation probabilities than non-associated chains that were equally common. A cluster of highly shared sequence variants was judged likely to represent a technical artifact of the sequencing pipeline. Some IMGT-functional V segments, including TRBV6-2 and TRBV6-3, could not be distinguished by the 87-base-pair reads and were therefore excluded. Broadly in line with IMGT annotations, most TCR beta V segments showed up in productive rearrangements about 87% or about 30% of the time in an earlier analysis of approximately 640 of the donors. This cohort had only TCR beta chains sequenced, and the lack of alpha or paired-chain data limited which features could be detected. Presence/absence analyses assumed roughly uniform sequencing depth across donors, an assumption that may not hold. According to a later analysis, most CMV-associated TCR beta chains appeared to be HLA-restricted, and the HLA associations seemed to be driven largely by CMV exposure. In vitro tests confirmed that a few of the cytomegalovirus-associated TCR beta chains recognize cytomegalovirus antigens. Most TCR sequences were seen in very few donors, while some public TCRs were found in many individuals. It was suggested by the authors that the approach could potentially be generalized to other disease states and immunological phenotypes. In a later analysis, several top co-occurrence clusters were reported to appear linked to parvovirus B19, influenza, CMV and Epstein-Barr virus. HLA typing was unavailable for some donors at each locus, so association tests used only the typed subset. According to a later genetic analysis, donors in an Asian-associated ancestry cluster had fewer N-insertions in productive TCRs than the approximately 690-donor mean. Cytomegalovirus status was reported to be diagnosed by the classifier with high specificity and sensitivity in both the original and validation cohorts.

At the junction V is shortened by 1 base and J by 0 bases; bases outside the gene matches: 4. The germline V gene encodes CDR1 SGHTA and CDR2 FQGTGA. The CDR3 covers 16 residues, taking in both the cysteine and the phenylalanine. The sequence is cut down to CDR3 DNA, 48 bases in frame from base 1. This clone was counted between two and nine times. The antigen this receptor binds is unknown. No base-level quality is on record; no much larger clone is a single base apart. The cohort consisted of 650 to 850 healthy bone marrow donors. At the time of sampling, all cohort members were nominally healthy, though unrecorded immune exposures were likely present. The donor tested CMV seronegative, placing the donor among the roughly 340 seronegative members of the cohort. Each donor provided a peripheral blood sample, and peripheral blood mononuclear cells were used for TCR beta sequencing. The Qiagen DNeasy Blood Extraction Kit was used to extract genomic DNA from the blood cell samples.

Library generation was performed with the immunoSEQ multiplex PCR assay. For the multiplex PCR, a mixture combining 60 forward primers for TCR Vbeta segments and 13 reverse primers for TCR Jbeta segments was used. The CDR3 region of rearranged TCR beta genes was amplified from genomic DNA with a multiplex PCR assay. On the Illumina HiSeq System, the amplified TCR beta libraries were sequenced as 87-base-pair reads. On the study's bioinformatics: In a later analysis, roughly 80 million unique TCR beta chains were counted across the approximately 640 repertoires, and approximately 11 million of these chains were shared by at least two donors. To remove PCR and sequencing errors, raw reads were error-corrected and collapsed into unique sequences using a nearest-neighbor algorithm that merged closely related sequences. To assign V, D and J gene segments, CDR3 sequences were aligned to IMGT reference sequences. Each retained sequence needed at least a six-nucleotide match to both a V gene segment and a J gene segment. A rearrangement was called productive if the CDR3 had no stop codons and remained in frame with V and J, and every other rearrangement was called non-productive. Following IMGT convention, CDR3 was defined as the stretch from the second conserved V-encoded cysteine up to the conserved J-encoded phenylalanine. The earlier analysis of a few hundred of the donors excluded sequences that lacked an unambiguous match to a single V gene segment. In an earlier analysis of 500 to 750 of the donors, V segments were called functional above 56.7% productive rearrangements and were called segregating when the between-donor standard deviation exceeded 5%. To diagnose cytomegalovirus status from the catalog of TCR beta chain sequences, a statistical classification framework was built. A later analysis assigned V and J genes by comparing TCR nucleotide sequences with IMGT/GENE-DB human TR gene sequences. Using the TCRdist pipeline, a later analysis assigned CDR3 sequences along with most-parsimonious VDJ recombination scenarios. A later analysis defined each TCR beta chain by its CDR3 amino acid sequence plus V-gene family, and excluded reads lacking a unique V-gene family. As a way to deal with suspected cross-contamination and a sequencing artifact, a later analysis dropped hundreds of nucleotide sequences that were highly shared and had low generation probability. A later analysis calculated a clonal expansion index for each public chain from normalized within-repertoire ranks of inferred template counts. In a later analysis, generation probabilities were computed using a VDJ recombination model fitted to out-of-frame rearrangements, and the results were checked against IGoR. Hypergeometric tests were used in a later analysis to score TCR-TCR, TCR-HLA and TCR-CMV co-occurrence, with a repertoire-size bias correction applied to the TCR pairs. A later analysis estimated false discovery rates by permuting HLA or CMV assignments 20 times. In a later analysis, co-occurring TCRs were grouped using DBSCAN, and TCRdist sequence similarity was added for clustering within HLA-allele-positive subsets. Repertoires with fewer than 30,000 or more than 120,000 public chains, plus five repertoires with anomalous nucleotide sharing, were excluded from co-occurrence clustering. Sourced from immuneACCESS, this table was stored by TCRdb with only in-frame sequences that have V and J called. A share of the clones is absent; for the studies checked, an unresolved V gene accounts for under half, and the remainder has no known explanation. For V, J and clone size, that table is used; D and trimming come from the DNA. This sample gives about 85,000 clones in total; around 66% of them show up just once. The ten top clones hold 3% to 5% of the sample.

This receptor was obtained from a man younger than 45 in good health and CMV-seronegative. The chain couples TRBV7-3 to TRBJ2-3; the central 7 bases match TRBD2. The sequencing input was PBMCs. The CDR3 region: CASSLRGGGSTDTQYF. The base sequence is TGTGCCAGCAGCTTAAGGGGGGGAGGTAGCACAGATACGCAGTATTTT.